This TCR beta chain appears in the sequencing data of a study of blood T cell repertoires in COVID-19. Seattle cases were enrolled at active infection and followed longitudinally. Produced via immunoSEQ multiplex PCR; TCRdb's table is partial and in-frame only. Of fewer than 650,000 clones in the sample, approximately 88% were seen once. The clonotype was recovered from a woman aged 50 to 60 with COVID-19, enrolled during active disease. Specimen: peripheral blood.

The CDR3 is CASSFGQIDAFF. The CDR3 DNA sequence: TGTGCCAGCAGCTTTGGACAGATAGACGCTTTCTTT. The rearrangement uses TRBV12-3 or TRBV12-4 and TRBJ1-1; TRBD1 might be the D (6 bases). The CDR3 loop spans 12 amino acids. Trimming pared 6 bases from V and 11 bases from J, leaving 16 bases between.